These 10 T cell receptor beta chains were all obtained from the same sample, sequenced in a study of blood T cells in healthy people across ages. It was with a sample-barcoded 5' primer and a J-beta primer mix that a second PCR of about 6 to 12 cycles was run. Each CDR3 protein gets one entry after TCRdb re-called the 5' RACE reads with MiXCR. Of 1.5 million to 2 million distinct CDR3 sequences in the sample, 28% were seen once. Sequencing was done on a sample of blood. Every receptor here comes from a woman under 40 in good health.

The gene calls are TRBV9 and TRBJ1-3; D gene uncertain. Trimming cost V 0 bases and J 3 bases, with 7 bases left between them. Looked up from germline, CDR1 is SGDLS and CDR2 is YYNGEE. This CDR3 has 14 amino acids. CDR3 coding DNA: TGTGCCAGCAGCGTAGGGGGAGGTGGAAACACCATATATTTT. It translates to CASSVGGGGNTIYF.

V and J are TRBV5-1 and TRBJ2-7, with D maybe TRBD1 (6 bases). Trimming cost V 0 bases and J 2 bases, with 18 bases left between them. The CDR3 is made up of 17 amino acids. Germline assignment: CDR1 SGHRS and CDR2 YFSETQ. This chain's CDR3 is CASSLDLSAGVAYEQYF. In nucleotides, the CDR3 is TGCGCCAGCAGCTTGGACCTGTCGGCAGGGGTAGCCTACGAGCAGTACTTC. Supplemented by reference TRBV5-1 and TRBJ2-7, the full variable domain reads KAGVTQTPRYLIKTRGQQVTLSCSPISGHRSVSWYQQTPGQGLQFLFEYFSETQRNKGNFPGRFSGRQFSNSRSEMNVSTLELGDSALYLCASSLDLSAGVAYEQYFGPGTRLTVT.

This chain uses TRBV30 with TRBJ1-3, with 7 bases aligning to TRBD1. Germline loops: CDR1 GTSNPN, CDR2 SVGIG (reference sequence). Trimming removed 1 base from V and 0 bases from J; junction bases left unmatched: 9. This CDR3 contains 17 residues. The CDR3 is CAWSAGQWPFSGNTIYF. In nucleotides, the CDR3 is TGTGCCTGGAGTGCGGGACAGTGGCCCTTCTCTGGAAACACCATATATTTT.

Concerning this clonotype itself: Just one base apart from a much larger clone, this may be a read error. The V gene is TRBV9, the J gene TRBJ2-7; D may be TRBD2 (6 bases). Germline V lookup: CDR1 SGDLS, CDR2 YYNGEE. The CDR3 has 12 residues. V was shortened by 3 bases and J by 9 bases, with 13 bases between the two germline ends. The CDR3, as DNA: TGTGCCAGCAGCGGAGACGGGGGAGGGCAGTACTTC. Translation: CASSGDGGGQYF.

V is TRBV7-2 and J is TRBJ2-5; the D is unclear. From germline, CDR1 is SGHTA and CDR2 FQGNSA. V lost 3 bases, J lost 3 bases, and 8 bases lay in between. The CDR3 is 13 amino acids. Here the CDR3 DNA reads TGTGCCAGCAGCTTGTCTTGGAAAGAGACCCAGTACTTC. Amino acid sequence: CASSLSWKETQYF.

This clonotype came up many times. The chain carries TRBV5-1 and TRBJ1-2; the match to TRBD1 covers 9 bases. Per the germline V gene, CDR1 is SGHRS and CDR2 is YFSETQ. V gave up 0 bases and J gave up 6 bases; unmatched junction bases: 3. The CDR3 consists of 14 residues. CDR3 protein: CASSLEGQGDGYTF. The CDR3 region has the DNA TGCGCCAGCAGCTTGGAGGGACAGGGCGATGGCTACACCTTC.

Concerning this clonotype: The germline gene is not matched at one end of the junction; a read error may be the cause. The chain links TRBV7-2 to TRBJ2-5; D is unclear. Germline values: CDR1 SGHTA, CDR2 FQGNSA. This CDR3 comprises 13 residues. The CDR3 reads CASSATGQEAQYF. The CDR3 nucleotides read TGTGCCAGCAGCGCCACGGGTCAAGAGGCCCAGTACTTC.

A few counts support this clonotype. The chain joins TRBV20-1 to TRBJ2-4; 10 nucleotides line up with TRBD1. The end of the DNA is better explained by TRBJ2-7, so the J call may be wrong. In germline, CDR1 is DFQATT, CDR2 SNEGSKA (reference sequence). This CDR3 comprises 19 residues. CDR3 amino acids: CSATSGQGDREARGYEQYF. The CDR3 DNA reads as TGCAGTGCTACTTCTGGACAGGGGGATCGGGAGGCACGAGGTTACGAGCAGTACTTC.

This sequence joins TRBV5-1 and TRBJ2-7; D could derive from TRBD1 or TRBD2 (5 bases each). Germline CDR1 and CDR2: SGHRS and YFSETQ. The CDR3 spans 15 residues. V lost 4 bases and J lost 4, with 18 bases in between. The CDR3 bases are TGCGCCAGCAGCCTCCGGGACCCCCTCTTGTACGAGCAGTACTTC. Residues: CASSLRDPLLYEQYF.

This clonotype was detected ten times or more. V and J are TRBV2 and TRBJ2-1, with 7 bases fitting TRBD2. Germline V gene lookup returns CDR1 SNHLY and CDR2 FYNNEI. V trimming: 8 bases; J trimming: 3 bases; junction bases outside the gene matches: 4. The CDR3 extends over 13 amino acids. The CDR3 here is CASSRGVYNEQFF. The DNA for the CDR3 is TGTGCCAGCTCTCGGGGGGTCTACAATGAGCAGTTCTTC.